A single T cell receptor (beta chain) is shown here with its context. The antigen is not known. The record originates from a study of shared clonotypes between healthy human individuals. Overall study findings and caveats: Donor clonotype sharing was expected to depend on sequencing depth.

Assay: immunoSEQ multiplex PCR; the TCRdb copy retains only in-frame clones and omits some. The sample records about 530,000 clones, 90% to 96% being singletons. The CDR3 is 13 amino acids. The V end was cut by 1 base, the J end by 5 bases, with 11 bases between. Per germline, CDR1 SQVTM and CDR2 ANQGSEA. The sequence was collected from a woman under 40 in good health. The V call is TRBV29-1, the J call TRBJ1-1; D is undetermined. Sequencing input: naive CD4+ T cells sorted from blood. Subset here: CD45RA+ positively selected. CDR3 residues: CSVEVLGGTEAFF. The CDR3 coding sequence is TGCAGCGTTGAAGTGCTGGGAGGGACTGAAGCTTTCTTT. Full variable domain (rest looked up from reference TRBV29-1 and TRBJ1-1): SAVISQKPSRDICQRGTSLTIQCQVDSQVTMMFWYRQQPGQSLTLIATANQGSEATYESGFVIDKFPISRPNLTFSTLTVSNMSPEDSSIYLCSVEVLGGTEAFFGQGTRLTVV.